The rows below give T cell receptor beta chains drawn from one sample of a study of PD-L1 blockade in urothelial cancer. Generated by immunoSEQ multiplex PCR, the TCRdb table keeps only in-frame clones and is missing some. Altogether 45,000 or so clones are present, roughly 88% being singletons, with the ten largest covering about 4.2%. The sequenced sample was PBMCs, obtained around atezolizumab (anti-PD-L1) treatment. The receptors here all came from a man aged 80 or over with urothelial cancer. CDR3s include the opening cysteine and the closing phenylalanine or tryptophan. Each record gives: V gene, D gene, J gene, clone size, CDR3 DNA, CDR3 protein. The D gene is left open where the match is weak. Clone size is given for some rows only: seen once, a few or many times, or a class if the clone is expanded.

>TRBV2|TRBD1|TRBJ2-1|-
TGTGCCAGCAGACCGGGACAGCCATTCAATGAGCAGTTCTTC
CASRPGQPFNEQFF
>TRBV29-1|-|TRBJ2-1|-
TGCAGCGTTGACCGACAGACGTCCTCCTACAATGAGCAGTTCTTC
CSVDRQTSSYNEQFF
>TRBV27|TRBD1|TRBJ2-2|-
TGTGCCAGCAGCCCCATCCGGGACAGGGGCACCGGGGAGCTGTTTTTT
CASSPIRDRGTGELFF
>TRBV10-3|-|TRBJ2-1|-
TGTGCCTCAGGGGATGGGAGAAATGAGCAGTTCTTC
CASGDGRNEQFF
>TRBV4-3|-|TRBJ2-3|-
TGCGCCAGCAGCCAAGAAGGGTTAGCGGTCCCAGATACGCAGTATTTT
CASSQEGLAVPDTQYF
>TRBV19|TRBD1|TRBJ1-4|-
TGTGCCAGTAGTAGAGGGACAGCAACTAATGAAAAACTGTTTTTT
CASSRGTATNEKLFF
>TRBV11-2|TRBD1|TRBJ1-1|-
TGTGCCAGCAGTATGGGACAGGGGAACGCTGAAGCTTTCTTT
CASSMGQGNAEAFF
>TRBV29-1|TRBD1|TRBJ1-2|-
TGCAGCGTTGAAGGGCCAGGGGGCAACTATGGCTACACCTTC
CSVEGPGGNYGYTF
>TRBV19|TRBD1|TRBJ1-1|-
TGTGCCAGTAGCCTCGACAGGGGGAACACTGAAGCTTTCTTT
CASSLDRGNTEAFF
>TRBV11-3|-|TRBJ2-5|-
TGTGCCAGCAGCTTAGGAGGGAAAGAGACCCAGTACTTC
CASSLGGKETQYF
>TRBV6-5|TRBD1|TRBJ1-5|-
TGTGCCAGCAGGCAGGGGGATCAGCCCCAGCATTTT
CASRQGDQPQHF
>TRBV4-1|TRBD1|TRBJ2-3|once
TGCGCCAGCAGCCAAGAAGGGCCCGGGACAGGGGGAGCGGGTACGCAGTATTTT
CASSQEGPGTGGAGTQYF
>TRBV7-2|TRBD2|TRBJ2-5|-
TGTGCCAGCAGCTCCCCGGGACTAGCGGGAGGTGAGACCCAGTACTTC
CASSSPGLAGGETQYF
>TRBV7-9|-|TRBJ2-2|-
TGTGCCAGCACCGTGACCTCAGGGAAGGACACCGGGGAGCTGTTTTTT
CASTVTSGKDTGELFF
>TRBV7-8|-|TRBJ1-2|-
TGTGCCAGCAGCTTAGGGGTGGGGGGCTATGGCTACACCTTC
CASSLGVGGYGYTF
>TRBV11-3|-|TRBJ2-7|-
TGTGCCAGCAGTCACGCCGGGAGAACCTACGAGCAGTACTTC
CASSHAGRTYEQYF
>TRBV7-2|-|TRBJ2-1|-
TGTGCCAGCAGCTTAGAGCTCTCCCGTGGTGACAATGAGCAGTTCTTC
CASSLELSRGDNEQFF
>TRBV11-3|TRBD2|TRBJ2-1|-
TGTGCCAGCAGCTCGGGGCGAATTAGCGGGAGTTACAATGAGCAGTTCTTC
CASSSGRISGSYNEQFF
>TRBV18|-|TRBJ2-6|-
TGTGCCAGCTCCCCGGGAACAGGGAACTCTGGGGCCAACGTCCTGACTTTC
CASSPGTGNSGANVLTF
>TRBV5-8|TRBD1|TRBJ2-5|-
TGTGCCAGCAGCTTGGGGACAGGGGGCGTTGAGACCCAGTACTTC
CASSLGTGGVETQYF
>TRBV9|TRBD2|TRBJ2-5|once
TGTGCCAGCAGTACTAGCGGCCTGGAAACCCAGTACTTC
CASSTSGLETQYF
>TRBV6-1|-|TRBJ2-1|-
TGTGCCAGCAGCGCCTTAAAAGGACTAGAGCAGTTCTTC
CASSALKGLEQFF
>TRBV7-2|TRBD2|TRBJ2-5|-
TGTGCCAGCGCGACGGCATGGGTAGCGGGAGGTCGGGAGACCCAGTACTTC
CASATAWVAGGRETQYF
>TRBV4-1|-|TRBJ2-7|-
TGCGCCAGCAGCCAAGTCCAGGCGGGAATCTCCTGCGAGCAGTACTTC
CASSQVQAGISCEQYF
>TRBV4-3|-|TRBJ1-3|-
TGCGCCAGCAGCCAAGATCCACTCATCTCTGGAAACACCATATATTTT
CASSQDPLISGNTIYF
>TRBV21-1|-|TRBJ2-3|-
TGTGCCAGCAGTCAAATCGGGGCGGGAGTAGGCACAGATACGCAGTATTTT
CASSQIGAGVGTDTQYF
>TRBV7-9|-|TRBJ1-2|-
TGTGCCAGCAGCACGATCGAGGCAGCTGGCTACACCTTC
CASSTIEAAGYTF
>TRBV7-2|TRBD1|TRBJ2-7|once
TGTGCCAGCAGCTCCGGGACAGGGGGCATCGAGCAGTACTTC
CASSSGTGGIEQYF
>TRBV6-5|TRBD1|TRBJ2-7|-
TGTGCCAGCACCTCCCGGACAGGGCTGTCCTACGAGCAGTACTTC
CASTSRTGLSYEQYF
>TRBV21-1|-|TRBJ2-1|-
TGTGCCAGCAGGCCCGAAGGGACAGGACTAGCGGAGTTTAACAATGAGCAGTTCTTC
CASRPEGTGLAEFNNEQFF
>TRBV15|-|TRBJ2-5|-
TGTGCCACCAGTACGGATAAAGGGGTGTGGGAGACCCAGTACTTC
CATSTDKGVWETQYF
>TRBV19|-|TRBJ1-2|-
TGTGCCAGTGACACGTTGGGGGCGGGTGGCTACACCTTC
CASDTLGAGGYTF
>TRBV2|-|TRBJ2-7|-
TGTGCCAGCAGTGTAGGGGTTACAGGGACCTACGAGCAGTACTTC
CASSVGVTGTYEQYF